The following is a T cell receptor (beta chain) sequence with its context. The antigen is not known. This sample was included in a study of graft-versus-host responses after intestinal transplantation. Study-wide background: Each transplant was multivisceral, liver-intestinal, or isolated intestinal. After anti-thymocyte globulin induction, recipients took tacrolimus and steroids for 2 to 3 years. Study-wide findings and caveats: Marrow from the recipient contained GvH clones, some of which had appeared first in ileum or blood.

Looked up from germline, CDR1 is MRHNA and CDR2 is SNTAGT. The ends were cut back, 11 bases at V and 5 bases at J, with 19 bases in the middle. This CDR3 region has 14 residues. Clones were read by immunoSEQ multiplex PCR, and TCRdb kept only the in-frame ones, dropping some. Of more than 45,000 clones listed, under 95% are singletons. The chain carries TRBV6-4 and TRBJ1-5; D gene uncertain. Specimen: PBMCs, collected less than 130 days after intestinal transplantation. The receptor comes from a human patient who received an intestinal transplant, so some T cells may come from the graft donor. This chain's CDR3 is CAPPRPQDDQPQHF. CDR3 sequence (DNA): TGTGCCCCCCCGAGACCCCAAGACGATCAGCCCCAGCATTTT.